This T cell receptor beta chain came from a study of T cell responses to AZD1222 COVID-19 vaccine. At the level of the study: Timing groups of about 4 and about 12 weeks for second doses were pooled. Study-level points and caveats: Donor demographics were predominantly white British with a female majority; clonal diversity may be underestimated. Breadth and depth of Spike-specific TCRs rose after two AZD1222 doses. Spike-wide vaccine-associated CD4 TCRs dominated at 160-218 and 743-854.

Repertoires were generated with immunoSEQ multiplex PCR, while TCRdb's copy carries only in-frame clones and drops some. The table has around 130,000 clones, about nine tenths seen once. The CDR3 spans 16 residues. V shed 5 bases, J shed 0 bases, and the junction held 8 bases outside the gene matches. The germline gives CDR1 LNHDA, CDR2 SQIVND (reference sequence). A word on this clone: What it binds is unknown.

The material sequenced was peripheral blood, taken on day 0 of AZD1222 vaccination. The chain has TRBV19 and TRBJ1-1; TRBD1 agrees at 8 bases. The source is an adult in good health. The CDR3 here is CASSPRTGFMNTEAFF. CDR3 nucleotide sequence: TGTGCCAGTAGTCCGAGGACAGGGTTTATGAACACTGAAGCTTTCTTT.